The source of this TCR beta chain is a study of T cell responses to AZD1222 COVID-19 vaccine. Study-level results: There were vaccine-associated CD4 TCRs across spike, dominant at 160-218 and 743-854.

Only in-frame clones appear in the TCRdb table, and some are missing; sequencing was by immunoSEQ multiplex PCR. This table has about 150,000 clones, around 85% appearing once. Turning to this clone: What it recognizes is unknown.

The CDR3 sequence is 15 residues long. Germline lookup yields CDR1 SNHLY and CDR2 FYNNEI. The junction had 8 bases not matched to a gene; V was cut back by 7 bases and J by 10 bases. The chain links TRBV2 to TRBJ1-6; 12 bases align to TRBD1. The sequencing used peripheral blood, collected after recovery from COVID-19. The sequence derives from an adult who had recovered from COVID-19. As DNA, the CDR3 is TGTGCCAGCACCGGGGGACAGGGGGCGCGATCACCCCTCCACTTT. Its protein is CASTGGQGARSPLHF.